Reported below is one TCR beta chain. Its antigen remains unidentified. In the PCR, 60 Vbeta and 13 Jbeta primers were used. Assay used: immunoSEQ multiplex PCR; TCRdb lists only in-frame clones, some missing. The sample comprises about 110,000 clones, about 70% of which are singletons, and 3.2% rests with the top ten. This sample is part of a study of cytomegalovirus exposure and HLA in healthy donors. General study findings and limits: Analyzed later, most CMV-associated TCR beta chains appeared HLA-restricted. In an earlier analysis, most TCR beta V segments were productive about 87% or about 30% of the time.

With 6 bases removed from V and 7 bases from J, the gap between germline ends came to 12 bases. Germline-derived CDR1 and CDR2 are MNHNS and SASEGT. The CDR3 length is 12 residues. V gene TRBV6-1 combines with J gene TRBJ1-2, with a weak D call TRBD1 (5 bases). What was sequenced was PBMCs. This sequence originates from a man aged 30-40 years in good health and CMV-seronegative. This CDR3 reads CASSPREGGYTF. As DNA, the CDR3 is TGTGCCAGCAGCCCCAGGGAAGGTGGCTACACCTTC.